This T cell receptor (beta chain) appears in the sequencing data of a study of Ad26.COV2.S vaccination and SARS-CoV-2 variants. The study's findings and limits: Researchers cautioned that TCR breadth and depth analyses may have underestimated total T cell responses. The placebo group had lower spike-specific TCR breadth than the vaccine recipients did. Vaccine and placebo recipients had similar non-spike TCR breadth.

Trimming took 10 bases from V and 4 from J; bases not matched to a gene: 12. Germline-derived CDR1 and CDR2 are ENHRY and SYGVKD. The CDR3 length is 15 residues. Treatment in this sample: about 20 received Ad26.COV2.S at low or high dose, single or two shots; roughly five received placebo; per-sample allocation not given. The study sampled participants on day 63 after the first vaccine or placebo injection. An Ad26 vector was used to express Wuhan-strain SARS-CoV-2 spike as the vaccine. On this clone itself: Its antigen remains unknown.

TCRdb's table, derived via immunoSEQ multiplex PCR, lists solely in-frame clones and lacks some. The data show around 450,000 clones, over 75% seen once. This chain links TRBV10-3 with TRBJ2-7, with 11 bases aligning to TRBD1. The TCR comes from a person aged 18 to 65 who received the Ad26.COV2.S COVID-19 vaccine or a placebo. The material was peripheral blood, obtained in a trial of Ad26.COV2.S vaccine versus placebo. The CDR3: CATAPRTGGAYEQYF. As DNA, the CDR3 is TGTGCCACCGCCCCTCGGACAGGGGGCGCGTACGAGCAGTACTTC.